These 18 T cell receptor beta chains originate from one sample sequenced in a study of blood T cell repertoires in COVID-19. Generated by immunoSEQ multiplex PCR, the TCRdb table keeps only in-frame clones and is missing some. Here the sample spans roughly 250,000 clones, about 80% being singletons. The sample was peripheral blood. These receptors were collected from a woman of 80 years or more with acute or convalescent COVID-19.

CDR3 in amino acids: CASGAGAGELFF. The CDR3 DNA reads TGTGCCAGCGGAGCGGGGGCCGGGGAGCTGTTTTTT. The rearrangement joins TRBV28 to TRBJ2-2; 8 bases map to TRBD2. CDR1 is MDHEN, CDR2 SYDVKM, per germline. Trimming at V came to 8 bases and at J to 6 bases, leaving 2 bases not matched to a gene. This CDR3 has 12 residues.

The rearrangement links TRBV12-3 or TRBV12-4 to TRBJ1-6, with 7 bases identical to TRBD1. J was trimmed by 11 bases and V by 9 bases; bases with no gene match: 7. This CDR3 has 12 amino acids. The CDR3 DNA is TGTGCCAGTAGGGGGCCTTTAGCACCCCTCCACTTT. It yields the protein CASRGPLAPLHF.

The chain combines TRBV5-1 with TRBJ2-1, with 8 bases aligning to TRBD2. Losses at the gene ends were 0 bases for V and 7 bases for J; bases not matched to a gene: 6. Germline assignment: CDR1 SGHRS and CDR2 YFSETQ. CDR3 length: 15 amino acids. CDR3 residues: CASSLAAGAANEQFF. In nucleotides, the CDR3 is TGCGCCAGCAGCTTGGCAGCGGGAGCAGCAAATGAGCAGTTCTTC.

The gene calls are TRBV7-9 and TRBJ1-2; D might be TRBD1 (6 bases). The CDR3 length is 14 residues. In germline, CDR1 is SEHNR, CDR2 FQNEAQ (reference sequence). The V gene lost 5 bases and the J gene lost 3 bases, with 13 bases spanning the gap. The CDR3 DNA sequence: TGTGCCAGCAGCGCGGCAGGGGCACACTATGGCTACACCTTC. Encoded protein: CASSAAGAHYGYTF.

This rearrangement joins TRBV5-4 to TRBJ2-7; 12 bases map to TRBD2. CDR3 length equals 18 residues. Trimming cost V 2 bases and J 0 bases; bases outside gene matches: 9. The germline V gene encodes CDR1 SGHNT and CDR2 YYREEE (reference sequence). In nucleotides, the CDR3 is TGTGCCAGCAGCTTCGGGGGACTAGCGGGTACTAGCTCCTACGAGCAGTACTTC. Amino acid sequence: CASSFGGLAGTSSYEQYF.

V and J are TRBV4-1 and TRBJ1-4; D is perhaps TRBD1 (6 bases). Trimming pared 2 bases from V and 7 bases from J, leaving 11 bases between. The V gene's germline CDR1 is MGHRA and CDR2 YSYEKL. This CDR3 comprises 14 residues. The CDR3 bases are TGCGCCAGCAGCCAACAACAGGGTGGTGAAAAACTGTTTTTT. Residues: CASSQQQGGEKLFF.

This clone was observed a single time. The chain uses TRBV11-2 and TRBJ2-7; D call uncertain. Germline V gene sequence: CDR1 SGHAT, CDR2 FQNNGV. V dropped 0 bases and J dropped 3 bases, with 12 bases sitting between them. The CDR3 loop spans 15 amino acids. CDR3 protein: CASSLDSERFYEQYF. The DNA for the CDR3 is TGTGCCAGCAGCTTAGATAGTGAACGGTTCTACGAGCAGTACTTC.

V is TRBV29-1 and J is TRBJ1-2; 7 bases agree with TRBD1. Trimming at V came to 7 bases and at J to 2 bases, leaving 7 bases not matched to a gene. CDR3 length: 13 amino acids. Germline V gene lookup returns CDR1 SQVTM and CDR2 ANQGSEA. CDR3 amino acids: CSARQGGNYGYTF. The DNA of the CDR3 is TGCAGCGCCAGACAGGGAGGCAACTATGGCTACACCTTC. The full variable domain, completed using reference TRBV29-1 and TRBJ1-2, is SAVISQKPSRDICQRGTSLTIQCQVDSQVTMMFWYRQQPGQSLTLIATANQGSEATYESGFVIDKFPISRPNLTFSTLTVSNMSPEDSSIYLCSARQGGNYGYTFGSGTRLTVV.

This clone was found a few times. V gene TRBV5-1 combines with J gene TRBJ1-2; TRBD1 matches at 7 bases. The CDR3 sequence is 14 residues long. Germline V gene sequence: CDR1 SGHRS, CDR2 YFSETQ. Unmatched junction bases numbered 6, after V lost 1 base and J lost 6 bases. The CDR3 sequence: CASSLLDRVNGYTF. The CDR3 DNA follows: TGCGCCAGCAGCTTGTTAGACAGGGTGAATGGCTACACCTTC. Supplemented by reference TRBV5-1 and TRBJ1-2, the full variable domain reads KAGVTQTPRYLIKTRGQQVTLSCSPISGHRSVSWYQQTPGQGLQFLFEYFSETQRNKGNFPGRFSGRQFSNSRSEMNVSTLELGDSALYLCASSLLDRVNGYTFGSGTRLTVV.

The chain combines TRBV4-3 with TRBJ1-1; D gene unclear. V lost 6 bases, J lost 0 bases, and 8 bases lay in between. Germline V CDR1 and CDR2: LGHNA, YSLEER. CDR3 length: 13 amino acids. The CDR3 reads CASRQTMNTEAFF. The DNA for the CDR3 is TGCGCCAGCAGACAGACCATGAACACTGAAGCTTTCTTT.

The genes are TRBV9 and TRBJ2-3, with 11 bases fitting TRBD2. The ends lost 0 bases at V and 2 bases at J; junction bases unmatched: 11. The CDR3 covers 19 residues. Germline CDR1 SGDLS, CDR2 YYNGEE. Written as DNA, the CDR3 is TGTGCCAGCAGCGTAGGTTGGCTAGCGGGAGGCCAAAACACAGATACGCAGTATTTT. It codes for CASSVGWLAGGQNTDTQYF.

The genes are TRBV7-6 and TRBJ2-3; 16 positions agree with TRBD2. Germline V gives CDR1 SGHVS, CDR2 FNYEAQ. V was clipped by 4 bases and J by 3 bases; unmatched bases: 13. The length of the CDR3 is 20 residues. CDR3 amino acids: CASSWPTGTSGGALTDTQYF. The CDR3 coding sequence is TGTGCCAGCAGCTGGCCAACCGGGACTAGCGGGGGGGCATTGACAGATACGCAGTATTTT.

The CDR3 coding sequence is TGTGCAAGTCGCTTAGAAGAGGGGACTAGCGGGAGAAAAGGGGAGGGCAATGAGCAGTTCTTC. It codes for CASRLEEGTSGRKGEGNEQFF. J is TRBJ2-1 and V is TRBV12-2; TRBD2, as called in the table, went unchecked against the DNA. TRBV12-2 is assigned pseudogene status. This CDR3 spans 21 amino acids.

The V call is TRBV11-2, the J call TRBJ2-1; TRBD2 agrees at 9 bases. Germline-derived CDR1 and CDR2 are SGHAT and FQNNGV. The CDR3 extends over 15 amino acids. V was clipped by 4 bases and J by 4 bases; unmatched bases: 5. The CDR3 DNA sequence: TGTGCCAGCAGCTCCTTAGCGGGGGATTACAATGAGCAGTTCTTC. This sequence encodes CASSSLAGDYNEQFF.

The V call is TRBV3-1 (or the pseudogene TRBV3-2), the J call TRBJ2-4, with 9 bases lining up with TRBD1. V was clipped by 6 bases and J by 8 bases; unmatched bases: 5. CDR3 length equals 13 residues. CDR1 and CDR2 from the germline V gene are LGHDT and YNNKEL (reference sequence). The CDR3 region has the DNA TGTGCCAGCAGACAGGGGGCAGGAGACATTCAGTACTTC. This translates into CASRQGAGDIQYF.

The chain recombines TRBV19 with TRBJ2-7; 9 bases are a match to TRBD2. Germline V gene sequence: CDR1 LNHDA, CDR2 SQIVND (reference sequence). V was pared by 5 bases and J by 0 bases, with 8 bases of the junction left unmatched. CDR3 size: 16 residues. The CDR3 sequence is CASSPPSGRHSYEQYF. CDR3 DNA: TGTGCCAGTAGTCCACCGAGCGGGAGGCACTCCTACGAGCAGTACTTC.

This clone was observed a handful of times. The rearrangement links TRBV7-9 to TRBJ2-5; no definite D call. Trimming took 3 bases from V and 2 from J, leaving 19 bases between them. Germline loops: CDR1 SEHNR, CDR2 FQNEAQ (reference sequence). The CDR3 loop spans 17 amino acids. Here the CDR3 DNA reads TGTGCCAGCAGCTTGGATGGGTGGCGAGGAACTCAAGAGACCCAGTACTTC. Translated: CASSLDGWRGTQETQYF.

The chain recombines TRBV5-1 with TRBJ2-7; D might be TRBD1 (6 bases). Germline V CDR1 and CDR2: SGHRS, YFSETQ. The ends were cut back, 1 base at V and 2 bases at J, with 10 bases in the middle. The CDR3 length is 14 residues. The CDR3 DNA follows: TGCGCCAGCAGCTTGTTTGGACAGACCTACGAGCAGTACTTC. Translating it yields CASSLFGQTYEQYF. The full variable domain, completed using reference TRBV5-1 and TRBJ2-7, is KAGVTQTPRYLIKTRGQQVTLSCSPISGHRSVSWYQQTPGQGLQFLFEYFSETQRNKGNFPGRFSGRQFSNSRSEMNVSTLELGDSALYLCASSLFGQTYEQYFGPGTRLTVT.